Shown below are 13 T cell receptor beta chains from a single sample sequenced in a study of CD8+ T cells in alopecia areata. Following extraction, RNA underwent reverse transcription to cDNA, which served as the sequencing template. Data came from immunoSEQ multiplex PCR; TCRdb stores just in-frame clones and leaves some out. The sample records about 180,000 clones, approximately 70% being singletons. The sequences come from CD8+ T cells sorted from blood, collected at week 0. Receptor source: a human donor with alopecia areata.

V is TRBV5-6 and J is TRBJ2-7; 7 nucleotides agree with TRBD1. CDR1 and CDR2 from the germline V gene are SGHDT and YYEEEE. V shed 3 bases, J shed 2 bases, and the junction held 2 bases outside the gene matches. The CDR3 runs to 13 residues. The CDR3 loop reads CASSWGQTYEQYF. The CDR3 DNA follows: TGTGCCAGCAGCTGGGGACAGACCTACGAGCAGTACTTC.

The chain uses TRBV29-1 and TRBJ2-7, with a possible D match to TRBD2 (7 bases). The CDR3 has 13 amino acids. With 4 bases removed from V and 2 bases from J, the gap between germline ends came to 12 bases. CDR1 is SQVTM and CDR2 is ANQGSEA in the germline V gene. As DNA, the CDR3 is TGCAGCGTTGGTGGGGGGGCCACCTACGAGCAGTACTTC. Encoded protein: CSVGGGATYEQYF.

The CDR3 region has the DNA TGTGCCAGCAGTTACCCAGAGGGGCAGGGGACAAACACCATATATTTT. Protein sequence: CASSYPEGQGTNTIYF. The V and J genes are TRBV6-5 and TRBJ1-3; maybe TRBD1 (6 bases). V was pared by 2 bases and J by 6 bases, with 17 bases between. This CDR3 comprises 16 residues. Germline loops: CDR1 MNHEY, CDR2 SVGAGI.

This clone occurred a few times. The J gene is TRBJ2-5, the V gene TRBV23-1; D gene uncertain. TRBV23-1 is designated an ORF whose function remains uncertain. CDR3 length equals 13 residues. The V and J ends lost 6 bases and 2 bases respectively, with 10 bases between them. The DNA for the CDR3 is TGCGCCAGCAGCCCCCACGATCAAGAGACCCAGTACTTC. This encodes CASSPHDQETQYF.

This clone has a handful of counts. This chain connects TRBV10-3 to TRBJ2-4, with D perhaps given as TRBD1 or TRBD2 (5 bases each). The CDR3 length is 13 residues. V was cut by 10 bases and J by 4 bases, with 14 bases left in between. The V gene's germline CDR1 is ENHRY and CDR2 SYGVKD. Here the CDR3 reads CATREPRKNIQYF. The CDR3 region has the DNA TGTGCCACCAGGGAGCCGCGTAAAAACATTCAGTACTTC.

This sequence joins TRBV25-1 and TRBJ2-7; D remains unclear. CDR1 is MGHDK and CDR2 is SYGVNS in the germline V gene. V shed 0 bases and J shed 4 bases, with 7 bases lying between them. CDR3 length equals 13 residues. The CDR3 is CASSEYPQYEQYF. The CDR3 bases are TGTGCCAGCAGTGAATACCCCCAATACGAGCAGTACTTC.

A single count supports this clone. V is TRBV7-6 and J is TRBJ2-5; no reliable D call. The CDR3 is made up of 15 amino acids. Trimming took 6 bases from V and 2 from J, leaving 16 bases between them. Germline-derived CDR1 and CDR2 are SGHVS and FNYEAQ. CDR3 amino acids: CASSMTSFAQETQYF. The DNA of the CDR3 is TGTGCCAGCAGTATGACCAGTTTCGCGCAAGAGACCCAGTACTTC.

The CDR3 reads CSVNLGDPYEQYF. CDR3 bases: TGCAGCGTCAATCTAGGGGACCCCTACGAGCAGTACTTC. The chain links TRBV29-1 to TRBJ2-7; either TRBD1 or TRBD2 may fit D (5 bases each). CDR1 and CDR2 (germline): SQVTM, ANQGSEA. The CDR3 is made up of 13 amino acids. Trimming cost V 6 bases and J 2 bases, with 14 bases left between them.

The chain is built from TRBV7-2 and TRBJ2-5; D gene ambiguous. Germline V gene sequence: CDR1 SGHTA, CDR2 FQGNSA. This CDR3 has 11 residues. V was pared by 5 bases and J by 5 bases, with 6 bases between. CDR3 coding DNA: TGTGCCAGCAGCGGCCCGGAGACCCAGTACTTC. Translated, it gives CASSGPETQYF.

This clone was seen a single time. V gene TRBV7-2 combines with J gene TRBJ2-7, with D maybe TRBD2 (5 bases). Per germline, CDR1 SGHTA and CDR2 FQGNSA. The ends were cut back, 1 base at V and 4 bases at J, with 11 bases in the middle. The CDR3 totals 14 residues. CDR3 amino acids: CASSLGGGSYEQYF. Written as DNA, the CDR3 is TGTGCCAGCAGCTTAGGAGGCGGGTCATACGAGCAGTACTTC. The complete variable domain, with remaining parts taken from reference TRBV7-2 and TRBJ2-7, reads GAGVSQSPSNKVTEKGKDVELRCDPISGHTALYWYRQSLGQGLEFLIYFQGNSAPDKSGLPSDRFSAERTGGSVSTLTIQRTQQEDSAVYLCASSLGGGSYEQYFGPGTRLTVT.

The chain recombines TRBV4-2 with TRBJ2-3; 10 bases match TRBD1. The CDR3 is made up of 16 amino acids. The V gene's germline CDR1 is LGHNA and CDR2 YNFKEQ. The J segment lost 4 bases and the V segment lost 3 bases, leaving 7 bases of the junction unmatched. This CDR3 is CASSQADRGFPDTQYF. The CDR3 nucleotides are TGTGCCAGCAGCCAGGCGGACAGGGGGTTCCCAGATACGCAGTATTTT.

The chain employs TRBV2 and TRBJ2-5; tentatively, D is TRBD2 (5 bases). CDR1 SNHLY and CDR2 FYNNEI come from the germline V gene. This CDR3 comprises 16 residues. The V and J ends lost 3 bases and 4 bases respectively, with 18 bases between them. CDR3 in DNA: TGTGCCAGCAGTGAGCTTCATAACTCCGAGGGAGAGACCCAGTACTTC. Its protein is CASSELHNSEGETQYF.

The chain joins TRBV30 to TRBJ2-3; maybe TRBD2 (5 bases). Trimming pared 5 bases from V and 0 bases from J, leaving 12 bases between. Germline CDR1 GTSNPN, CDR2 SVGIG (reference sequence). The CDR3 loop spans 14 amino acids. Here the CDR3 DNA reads TGTGCCTGGTCAGTGGGAGTTAGCACAGATACGCAGTATTTT. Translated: CAWSVGVSTDTQYF.